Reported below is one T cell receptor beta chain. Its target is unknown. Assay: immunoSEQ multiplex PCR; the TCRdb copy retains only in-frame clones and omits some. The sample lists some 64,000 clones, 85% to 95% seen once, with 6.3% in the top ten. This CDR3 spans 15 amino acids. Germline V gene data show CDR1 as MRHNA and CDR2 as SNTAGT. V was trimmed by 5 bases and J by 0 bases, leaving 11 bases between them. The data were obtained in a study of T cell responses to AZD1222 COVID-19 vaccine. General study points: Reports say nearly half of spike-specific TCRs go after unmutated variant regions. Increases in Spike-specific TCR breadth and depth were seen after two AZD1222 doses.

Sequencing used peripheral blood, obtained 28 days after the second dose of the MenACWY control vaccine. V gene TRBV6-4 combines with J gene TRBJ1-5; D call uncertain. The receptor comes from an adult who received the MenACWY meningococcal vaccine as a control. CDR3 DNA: TGTGCCAGCAGTCAAGAGTGGGATAGCAATCAGCCCCAGCATTTT. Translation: CASSQEWDSNQPQHF.